The sequence of this T cell receptor (beta chain) was determined in a study of shared clonotypes between healthy human individuals. This table comes from immunoSEQ multiplex PCR, and its TCRdb copy is limited to in-frame clones, with some not included. The sample consists of 650,000 to 750,000 clones, about two thirds of them appearing once. Germline V CDR1 and CDR2: SGHTA, FQGNSA. The CDR3 spans 14 residues. V trimming: 5 bases; J trimming: 3 bases; junction bases outside the gene matches: 3. The TCR sequence derives from a woman aged 25 to 39 in good health. Sequencing used memory CD4+ T cells sorted from blood. The subset here: CD45RA-negative fraction. This chain connects TRBV7-2 to TRBJ2-5; the match to TRBD2 covers 10 bases. CDR3: CASSAGLAEETQYF. The CDR3, as DNA: TGTGCCAGCAGCGCCGGACTAGCGGAAGAGACCCAGTACTTC.